These 24 T cell receptor beta chains came from one sample sequenced in a study of spatial heterogeneity in lung cancer. TCRdb redid the calling of the 5' RACE reads with MiXCR, one entry per CDR3 protein. Of roughly 120,000 distinct CDR3 sequences listed, 10% to 15% were seen once; the top ten hold roughly 17%. The time point: blood at routine non-recurrence follow-up after resection. Unsorted tumor, nontumor lung tissue or cryopreserved PBMC supplied the whole RNA. The sample here was PBMCs, taken at follow-up. All receptors come from a male donor with early-stage non-small cell lung cancer.

The chain carries TRBV4-2 and TRBJ2-7; D gene unclear. The V gene lost 3 bases and the J gene lost 5 bases, with 14 bases spanning the gap. The CDR3 has 14 amino acids. Germline assignment: CDR1 LGHNA and CDR2 YNFKEQ. CDR3 protein: CASSHIGITDEQYF. In DNA form, the CDR3 reads TGTGCCAGCAGCCACATAGGAATCACGGACGAGCAGTACTTC.

This chain uses TRBV28 with TRBJ2-7; D is undetermined. The germline V and J ends were trimmed by 10 bases and 0 bases, with 13 bases remaining between them. This CDR3 has 13 amino acids. Germline CDR1 MDHEN, CDR2 SYDVKM. CDR3 sequence reads: CATGGSSSYEQYF. DNA of the CDR3: TGTGCCACGGGCGGATCCTCCTCCTACGAGCAGTACTTC.

The gene calls are TRBV24-1 and TRBJ2-3, with 12 bases aligning to TRBD2. From germline, CDR1 is KGHDR and CDR2 SFDVKD. CDR3 length: 15 amino acids. Germline trimming cut 6 bases from V and 6 bases from J; bases unmatched to any gene: 6. The CDR3 DNA sequence: TGTGCCACCAGTTGGACTAGCGGGGTGAAGGATACGCAGTATTTT. Protein: CATSWTSGVKDTQYF.

The J gene is TRBJ2-7, the V gene TRBV7-6; D might be TRBD2 (6 bases). The CDR3 has 13 residues. The germline V gene encodes CDR1 SGHVS and CDR2 FNYEAQ. V was pared by 1 base and J by 9 bases, with 13 bases between. The CDR3 region has the DNA TGTGCCAGCAGCTTAGGAAGGGACTCAGGGCAGTACTTC. It translates to CASSLGRDSGQYF.

This clonotype was recorded at least ten times. J is TRBJ2-7 and V is TRBV7-9; 7 bases match TRBD1. The germline gives CDR1 SEHNR, CDR2 FQNEAQ (reference sequence). Trimming at V came to 5 bases and at J to 6 bases, leaving 10 bases not matched to a gene. This CDR3 has 14 amino acids. The CDR3: CASSRPDRVGEQYF. DNA of the CDR3: TGTGCCAGCAGCCGCCCCGACAGGGTTGGCGAGCAGTACTTC.

The V gene is TRBV28, the J gene TRBJ1-5, with D perhaps TRBD1 (5 bases). Trimming took 6 bases from V and 6 from J, leaving 18 bases between them. Germline CDR1 is MDHEN and CDR2 is SYDVKM. The CDR3 extends over 15 amino acids. The CDR3 spells CASSLMGGRGQPQHF. DNA for the CDR3: TGTGCCAGCAGCCTGATGGGGGGGAGAGGTCAGCCCCAGCATTTT.

This clonotype was picked up a small number of times. In nucleotides, the CDR3 is TGTGCCAGCAGTGTAGGAGGGTGGGACGGTACTCAGCCCCAGCATTTT. Translating it yields CASSVGGWDGTQPQHF. J is TRBJ1-5 and V is TRBV2; tentative D call: TRBD1 (5 bases). CDR1 and CDR2 from the germline V gene are SNHLY and FYNNEI. Trimming removed 4 bases at V and 6 bases at J, with 19 bases between. CDR3 size: 16 residues.

The genes are TRBV6-2 or TRBV6-3 and TRBJ2-7, with a tentative D call TRBD1 (6 bases). V gave up 6 bases and J gave up 6 bases, with 18 bases separating them. Germline-derived CDR1 and CDR2 are MNHEY and SVGEGT. The CDR3 is 14 residues long. The CDR3 DNA sequence: TGTGCCAGCAGCTACAGGGTTCGGGATAGCGAGCAGTACTTC. Protein: CASSYRVRDSEQYF.

This clonotype was detected ten times or more. J is TRBJ1-5 and V is TRBV2; D might be TRBD1 (5 bases). Trimming shortened V by 3 bases and J by 3 bases, and 12 bases separated the two germline ends. CDR3 length equals 15 residues. The germline V gene has CDR1 SNHLY and CDR2 FYNNEI. The DNA for the CDR3 is TGTGCCAGCAGTGAGGGCAGGGTATACAATCAGCCCCAGCATTTT. Protein product: CASSEGRVYNQPQHF.

This clonotype was counted a few times. The rearrangement links TRBV7-6 to TRBJ2-5; D is unresolved. Per germline, CDR1 SGHVS and CDR2 FNYEAQ. Trimming took off 5 bases at V and 0 bases at J, with 4 bases between the two ends. The CDR3 consists of 12 residues. CDR3 loop: CASSKYQETQYF. CDR3 coding DNA: TGTGCCAGCAGCAAGTACCAAGAGACCCAGTACTTC.

The chain carries TRBV10-2 and TRBJ2-5; a weak D match, TRBD2 (6 bases). Trimming took off 6 bases at V and 9 bases at J, with 8 bases between the two ends. The germline V gene encodes CDR1 WSHSY and CDR2 SAAADI. CDR3 length: 10 residues. In nucleotides, the CDR3 is TGCGCCAGCAGGGGGGGAGCCCAGTACTTC. It encodes CASRGGAQYF.

This rearrangement joins TRBV27 to TRBJ2-3, with D unclear. V lost 5 bases and J 2 bases, leaving 11 bases between the germline ends. Germline-derived CDR1 and CDR2 are MNHEY and SMNVEV (reference sequence). The CDR3 spans 14 residues. The CDR3 is CASSTEDPTDTQYF. The CDR3 DNA reads TGTGCCAGCAGTACCGAGGACCCCACAGATACGCAGTATTTT.

This clonotype was counted a few times. V and J are TRBV28 and TRBJ1-4; 9 bases are a match to TRBD1. CDR3 length equals 15 residues. V dropped 2 bases and J dropped 8; count of bases not matched to a gene: 6. Germline V gene sequence: CDR1 MDHEN, CDR2 SYDVKM. CDR3 coding DNA: TGTGCCAGCAGTTTAAGGGGACAGGGCCGGGAAAAACTGTTTTTT. It is translated as CASSLRGQGREKLFF.

This clonotype has a count of ten or more. This chain joins TRBV18 and TRBJ1-6; tentatively, D is TRBD1 (5 bases). Trimming took off 5 bases at V and 7 bases at J, with 15 bases between the two ends. CDR3 length: 15 amino acids. Germline V gives CDR1 KGHSH, CDR2 LQKENI. The CDR3 here is CASSFKGEGNSPLHF. The CDR3, as DNA: TGTGCCAGCTCATTCAAAGGGGAGGGAAATTCACCCCTCCACTTT.

This clonotype was seen many times. The chain combines TRBV6-2 or TRBV6-3 with TRBJ1-5, with 7 bases aligning to TRBD1. Trimming removed 0 bases from V and 10 bases from J; junction bases left unmatched: 9. Germline values: CDR1 MNHEY, CDR2 SVGEGT. The CDR3 extends over 15 amino acids. CDR3 loop: CASSYSGTDYFPQHF. CDR3 DNA sequence: TGTGCCAGCAGTTACTCCGGGACAGACTACTTTCCCCAGCATTTT.

There are a few counts of this clonotype. J is TRBJ1-5 and V is TRBV28; D gene ambiguous. Trimming took 5 bases from V and 1 from J, leaving 9 bases between them. The CDR3 has 14 amino acids. The germline CDR1 and CDR2 sequences are MDHEN and SYDVKM. DNA for the CDR3: TGTGCCAGCAGTCCCTTTGGGAGCAATCAGCCCCAGCATTTT. This translates into CASSPFGSNQPQHF.

This clonotype was counted ten times or more. The V gene is TRBV5-5, the J gene TRBJ2-7; D possibly matches TRBD1 or TRBD2 (5 bases each). The CDR3 runs to 12 residues. Looked up from germline, CDR1 is SGHKS and CDR2 is YYEKEE (reference sequence). V shed 1 base and J shed 12 bases, with 14 bases lying between them. This CDR3 is CASSLLGDPGYF. The CDR3 DNA is TGTGCCAGCAGCTTGCTGGGGGACCCGGGGTACTTC. Full variable domain (outside the CDR3, taken from reference TRBV5-5 and TRBJ2-7): DAGVTQSPTHLIKTRGQQVTLRCSPISGHKSVSWYQQVLGQGPQFIFQYYEKEERGRGNFPDRFSARQFPNYSSELNVNALLLGDSALYLCASSLLGDPGYFGPGTRLTVT.

There are a few counts of this clonotype. This chain links TRBV7-2 with TRBJ2-3, with 9 bases lining up with TRBD2. With 4 bases clipped from V and 1 base from J, the junction kept 6 bases outside the gene matches. Germline V gene lookup returns CDR1 SGHTA and CDR2 FQGNSA. The CDR3 loop spans 16 amino acids. The CDR3 region is CASSSQAGGGTDTQYF. The CDR3, as DNA: TGTGCCAGCAGCTCCCAGGCGGGAGGGGGCACAGATACGCAGTATTTT.

The chain joins TRBV4-1 to TRBJ2-2; 10 bases are shared with TRBD2. After removal of 2 bases from V and 0 bases from J, the junction contained 6 bases not matched to a gene. The CDR3 is made up of 18 amino acids. Germline CDR1 MGHRA, CDR2 YSYEKL. The CDR3 nucleotides are TGCGCCAGCAGCCAACAGGCTAGCGGGGGTCCGAACACCGGGGAGCTGTTTTTT. This gives the protein CASSQQASGGPNTGELFF.

This clonotype was observed at least ten times. The J gene is TRBJ2-1, the V gene TRBV5-6; 8 nucleotides line up with TRBD2. In germline, CDR1 is SGHDT, CDR2 YYEEEE. V shed 3 bases and J 9 bases; nucleotides not matched to a gene: 5. The CDR3 covers 13 residues. The DNA of the CDR3 is TGTGCCAGCAGCTCGGGACTAGTGATTGAGCAGTTCTTC. Translating it yields CASSSGLVIEQFF.

The rearrangement links TRBV20-1 to TRBJ1-5, with D maybe TRBD1 (5 bases). The CDR3 consists of 14 residues. Germline V gene sequence: CDR1 DFQATT, CDR2 SNEGSKA (reference sequence). V lost 6 bases, J lost 2 bases, and 14 bases lay in between. The chain's CDR3 is CSAGVLVGNQPQHF. The CDR3 nucleotides are TGCAGTGCGGGGGTCCTGGTTGGCAATCAGCCCCAGCATTTT.

This clonotype has only a few counts. In nucleotides, the CDR3 is TGTGCCAGTGCATTAACCCGGGGAGGGTCTGAAGCTTTCTTT. Translating it yields CASALTRGGSEAFF. The chain employs TRBV28 and TRBJ1-1; D is ambiguous. CDR3 length equals 14 residues. V gave up 9 bases and J gave up 6 bases, with 20 bases separating them. Germline V gene lookup returns CDR1 MDHEN and CDR2 SYDVKM. Complete variable domain (other parts from reference TRBV28 and TRBJ1-1): DVKVTQSSRYLVKRTGEKVFLECVQDMDHENMFWYRQDPGLGLRLIYFSYDVKMKEKGDIPEGYSVSREKKERFSLILESASTNQTSMYLCASALTRGGSEAFFGQGTRLTVV.

A few counts support this clonotype. This rearrangement joins TRBV28 to TRBJ1-1, with D possibly matching TRBD1 (5 bases). The V gene's germline CDR1 is MDHEN and CDR2 SYDVKM. V was cut by 7 bases and J by 1 base, with 13 bases left in between. The CDR3 length is 14 residues. CDR3 coding DNA: TGTGCCAGCACCTACCCAGGGAGGAACACTGAAGCTTTCTTT. This gives the protein CASTYPGRNTEAFF.

This clonotype was counted at least ten times. The chain links TRBV20-1 to TRBJ1-2, with D possibly matching TRBD1 (6 bases). CDR1 DFQATT and CDR2 SNEGSKA come from the germline V gene (reference sequence). This CDR3 has 12 amino acids. V gave up 3 bases and J gave up 4 bases, with 9 bases separating them. CDR3 amino acids: CSASEDSYGYTF. The CDR3 region has the DNA TGCAGTGCTAGTGAGGACAGCTATGGCTACACCTTC.